The T cell receptor (beta chain) under discussion was sequenced for a study of blood T cell repertoires in COVID-19. At the level of the study: Sites in the United States, Italy and Spain provided acute and convalescent COVID-19 samples.

As regards this clone: This likely comes from a read error, as the CDR3 has no conserved phenylalanine or tryptophan at its end. It is unclear where the CDR3 begins or ends on the DNA, so no DNA is shown, and the CDR3 is as TCRdb lists it.

Original processing methods: Reference gene primer amplification yielded estimated nucleated cell counts. Sequencing used immunoSEQ multiplex PCR; TCRdb keeps in-frame clones, though not all of them. V and J calls and clone size are as listed in that table; D and trimming were resolved from the DNA. The sample shows about 220,000 clones, 82% of them seen only once. The CDR3 is made up of 12 amino acids, end residues included. Participant age was about 18 to 89 years, and participants resided in about two dozen US areas. The sequenced sample was PBMCs or T cells enriched from blood (not recorded which). This receptor was obtained from a woman aged 55-70 years who had recovered from COVID-19. The chain carries TRBV21-1 and TRBJ1-2. TRBV21-1 is a pseudogene locus. This CDR3 reads CASSKGPPEKAL.